This section outlines one T cell receptor (beta chain) sequence together with its context. What it binds is not known. This sample was taken from a study of cytomegalovirus exposure and HLA in healthy donors. Across the study: Earlier sequencing of around 190 million T cells yielded nearly 120 million unique TCR beta sequences. HLA-typed donors were the source of about 85 million unique TCRs, which an early data release held. Study-wide results and caveats: Solely CMV serostatus was available to characterize immune exposure.

Healthy bone marrow donors formed the donor group. The CDR3 totals 13 residues. The V and J ends lost 1 base and 2 bases respectively, with 5 bases between them. Germline CDR1 reads LGHNA; CDR2 reads YSLEER. The PCR had 60 Vbeta and 13 Jbeta primers. Data came from immunoSEQ multiplex PCR; TCRdb stores just in-frame clones and leaves some out. Seen here are more than 150,000 clones, roughly 84% observed once, and the top ten hold roughly 0.2%. The rearrangement uses TRBV4-3 and TRBJ1-2; no clear D. The sequenced sample was PBMCs. This receptor was taken from a girl under three years old in good health and CMV-seronegative. The CDR3 spells CASSQVQNYGYTF. The CDR3, as DNA: TGCGCCAGCAGCCAAGTTCAGAACTATGGCTACACCTTC.